This T cell receptor (beta chain) was sequenced during a study of tumor and adjacent non-tumor tissue in lung cancer. Study context: Stage I to III disease affected roughly 10 men and roughly 5 women aged 31 to 76.

Study-wide results and limits: Higher tumor TCR diversity was associated with shorter survival.

V was clipped by 3 bases and J by 7 bases; unmatched bases: 11. Germline V gives CDR1 DFQATT, CDR2 SNEGSKA (reference sequence). The CDR3 is 15 amino acids. Three rounds of nested PCR, following a modified ARM-PCR protocol, produced the TCRbeta library. TCRdb independently ran MiXCR on the multiplex PCR reads; one entry per CDR3 protein. The profile shows roughly 150,000 distinct CDR3 sequences, around 60% of them singletons. This clonotype was seen many times. Its antigen remains unknown. No cell sorting was done before RNA was extracted from the tissue. This chain connects TRBV20-1 to TRBJ1-5, with TRBD1 identical over 8 bases. Sequenced sample: lung tumor tissue. This clonotype was obtained from a man aged 55-75 years with small cell lung cancer. For the CDR3, the DNA is TGCAGTGCTAGTACAGGGGGAAGGGGTACCCAGCCCCAGCATTTT. Translated: CSASTGGRGTQPQHF.